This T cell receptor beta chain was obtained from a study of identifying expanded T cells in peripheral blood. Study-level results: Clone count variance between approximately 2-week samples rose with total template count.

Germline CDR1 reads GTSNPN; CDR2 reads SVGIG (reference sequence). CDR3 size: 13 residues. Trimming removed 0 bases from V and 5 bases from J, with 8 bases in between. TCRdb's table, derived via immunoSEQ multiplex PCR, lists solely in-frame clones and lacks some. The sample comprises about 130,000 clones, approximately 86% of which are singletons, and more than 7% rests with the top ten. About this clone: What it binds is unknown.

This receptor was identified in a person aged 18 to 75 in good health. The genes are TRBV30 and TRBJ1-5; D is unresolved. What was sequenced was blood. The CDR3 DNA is TGTGCCTGGAGTGTAGGGATCGATCAGCCCCAGCATTTT. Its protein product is CAWSVGIDQPQHF. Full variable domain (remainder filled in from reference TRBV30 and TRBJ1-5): SQTIHQWPATLVQPVGSPLSLECTVEGTSNPNLYWYRQAAGRGLQLLFYSVGIGQISSEVPQNLSASRPQDRQFILSSKKLLLSDSGFYLCAWSVGIDQPQHFGDGTRLSIL.